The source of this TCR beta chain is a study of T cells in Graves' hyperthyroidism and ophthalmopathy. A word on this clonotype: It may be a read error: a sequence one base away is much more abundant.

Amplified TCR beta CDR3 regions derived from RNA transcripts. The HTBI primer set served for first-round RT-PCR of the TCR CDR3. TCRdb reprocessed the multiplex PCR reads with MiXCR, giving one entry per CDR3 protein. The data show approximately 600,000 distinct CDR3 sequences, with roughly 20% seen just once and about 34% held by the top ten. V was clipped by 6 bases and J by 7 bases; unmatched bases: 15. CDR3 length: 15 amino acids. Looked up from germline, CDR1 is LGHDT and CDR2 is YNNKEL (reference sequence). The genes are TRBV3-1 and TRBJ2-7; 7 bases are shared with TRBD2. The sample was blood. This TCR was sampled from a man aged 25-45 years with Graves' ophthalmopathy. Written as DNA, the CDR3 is TGTGCCAGCAGGCCCCGGGACTATGGGGAAGGTGAGCAGTACTTC. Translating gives CASRPRDYGEGEQYF.